Below, 26 T cell receptor beta chains from the same sample are listed, as sequenced in a study of CD8+ T cells in alopecia areata. Isolated RNA was reverse transcribed into cDNA used as the sequencing template. TCRdb's copy holds only in-frame clones and misses some; the assay was immunoSEQ multiplex PCR. The sample carries roughly 200,000 clones, less than 50% recorded once. Treatment: oral pan-JAK inhibitor, 5-10 mg twice daily. The input for sequencing was CD4+ T cells sorted from blood, taken around week 36, from a patient treated with tofacitinib. The receptors stem from a human donor with alopecia areata.

The rearrangement links TRBV18 to TRBJ2-7; 7 positions match TRBD1. The V segment lost 5 bases and the J segment 4 bases; nucleotides outside the gene matches: 5. From germline, CDR1 is KGHSH and CDR2 LQKENI. CDR3 length: 13 amino acids. Here the CDR3 DNA reads TGTGCCAGCTCAACAATGGACAGGTACGAGCAGTACTTC. This sequence encodes CASSTMDRYEQYF.

The chain couples TRBV7-9 to TRBJ2-7; unclear D gene. The V end was cut by 7 bases, the J end by 3 bases, with 10 bases between. Germline V CDR1 and CDR2: SEHNR, FQNEAQ (reference sequence). The CDR3 is 12 residues long. The CDR3, as DNA: TGTGCCAGCACCTGGGGTGACTACGAGCAGTACTTC. It yields the protein CASTWGDYEQYF.

This clone has at least ten counts. The V call is TRBV7-8, the J call TRBJ1-1; TRBD1 might be the D (5 bases). CDR3 length equals 14 residues. CDR1 and CDR2 (germline): SGHVS, FQNEAQ. Trimming shortened V by 1 base and J by 9 bases, and 15 bases separated the two germline ends. The CDR3 protein is CASSLGRPTDKAFF. The CDR3 nucleotides are TGTGCCAGCAGCTTAGGCCGCCCGACAGACAAAGCTTTCTTT. Complete variable domain (other parts from reference TRBV7-8 and TRBJ1-1): GAGVSQSPRYKVAKRGQDVALRCDPISGHVSLFWYQQALGQGPEFLTYFQNEAQLDKSGLPSDRFFAERPEGSVSTLKIQRTQQEDSAVYLCASSLGRPTDKAFFGQGTRLTVV.

This clone has a handful of counts. J is TRBJ2-3 and V is TRBV29-1, with D perhaps given as TRBD1 or TRBD2 (6 bases each). The CDR3 is 13 amino acids. CDR1 is SQVTM, CDR2 ANQGSEA, per germline. V was clipped by 2 bases and J by 6 bases, with 12 bases between them. The CDR3 DNA reads TGCAGCGTTGAATGGGGGGCCGGGGATACGCAGTATTTT. This codes for CSVEWGAGDTQYF.

The chain joins TRBV18 to TRBJ2-2; the match to TRBD1 covers 10 bases. The CDR3 is 17 amino acids. Trimming removed 1 base from V and 5 bases from J; junction bases left unmatched: 7. Germline CDR1 reads KGHSH; CDR2 reads LQKENI. DNA of the CDR3: TGTGCCAGCTCACCACGACAGGGGGCCTCTCCTACCGGGGAGCTGTTTTTT. The encoded protein is CASSPRQGASPTGELFF.

The rearrangement uses TRBV4-1 and TRBJ2-3; TRBD2 is a possible D gene (6 bases). V shed 5 bases and J shed 4 bases, with 19 bases lying between them. Germline V CDR1 and CDR2: MGHRA, YSYEKL. This CDR3 has 16 residues. CDR3 residues: CASSRPGLRNPDTQYF. The CDR3 bases are TGCGCCAGCAGCAGACCTGGACTAAGGAATCCAGATACGCAGTATTTT.

The V and J genes are TRBV5-1 and TRBJ2-6, with unresolved D. This CDR3 has 16 residues. Germline CDR1 reads SGHRS; CDR2 reads YFSETQ. Trimming removed 0 bases from V and 0 bases from J, with 7 bases in between. The CDR3, as DNA: TGCGCCAGCAGCTTGGAGGCCCCCTCTGGGGCCAACGTCCTGACTTTC. Amino acids: CASSLEAPSGANVLTF.

The genes are TRBV30 and TRBJ1-1; D is unclear. V dropped 2 bases and J dropped 1 base, with 2 bases sitting between them. CDR3 length: 11 amino acids. CDR1 is GTSNPN, CDR2 SVGIG, per germline (reference sequence). CDR3 in DNA: TGTGCCTGGAGTCGGAACACTGAAGCTTTCTTT. Residues: CAWSRNTEAFF.

This rearrangement joins TRBV9 to TRBJ2-2; no definite D call. Trimming left V 4 bases short and J 2 bases short, with 12 bases between. CDR3 size: 15 residues. Germline V lookup: CDR1 SGDLS, CDR2 YYNGEE. The CDR3 here is CASSPFGSNTGELFF. In nucleotides, the CDR3 is TGTGCCAGCAGCCCCTTTGGTAGTAACACCGGGGAGCTGTTTTTT.

CDR3 sequence (DNA): TGCGCCAGCAGCTGGCAGGGTAACACTGAAGCTTTCTTT. Protein sequence: CASSWQGNTEAFF. V and J are TRBV5-1 and TRBJ1-1; D may be TRBD1 (5 bases). CDR3 length: 13 residues. CDR1 and CDR2 from the germline V gene are SGHRS and YFSETQ. The V end lost 3 bases, the J end lost 2 bases, and 8 bases lay between the germline ends.

J is TRBJ2-5 and V is TRBV9; 15 bases align to TRBD2. The CDR3 is made up of 18 amino acids. Germline V gene sequence: CDR1 SGDLS, CDR2 YYNGEE. V shed 4 bases and J 3 bases; nucleotides not matched to a gene: 10. The CDR3 protein is CASSRRTSGRAGEETQYF. CDR3 sequence (DNA): TGTGCCAGCAGCCGCAGGACTAGCGGGAGGGCCGGGGAAGAGACCCAGTACTTC.

The rearrangement uses TRBV11-2 and TRBJ1-1; D might be TRBD1 (6 bases). The germline V gene encodes CDR1 SGHAT and CDR2 FQNNGV. V was clipped by 1 base and J by 7 bases, with 13 bases between them. The CDR3 extends over 14 amino acids. CDR3 bases: TGTGCCAGCAGCTTAGCTTCGTCACAGGGTGAAGCTTTCTTT. This translates into CASSLASSQGEAFF.

The chain recombines TRBV4-3 with TRBJ2-5; 11 bases match TRBD2. The CDR3 runs 16 residues. CDR1 is LGHNA, CDR2 YSLEER, per germline. V was clipped by 0 bases and J by 5 bases; unmatched bases: 5. CDR3 loop: CASSQDLAGGGETQYF. CDR3 bases: TGCGCCAGCAGCCAAGACCTAGCGGGAGGAGGGGAGACCCAGTACTTC.

The chain recombines TRBV7-8 with TRBJ2-7; a possible D gene is TRBD2 (6 bases). The CDR3 contains 14 residues. The V gene's germline CDR1 is SGHVS and CDR2 FQNEAQ. Trimming pared 1 base from V and 2 bases from J, leaving 9 bases between. The DNA of the CDR3 is TGTGCCAGCAGCTTAGGGGACTTTGCCTACGAGCAGTACTTC. Protein product: CASSLGDFAYEQYF.

The gene calls are TRBV4-1 and TRBJ2-5; 12 bases are a match to TRBD2. The V segment lost 4 bases and the J segment 5 bases; nucleotides outside the gene matches: 8. Germline CDR1 reads MGHRA; CDR2 reads YSYEKL. The CDR3 sequence is 16 residues long. CDR3: CASSLSLAGGQETQYF. In nucleotides, the CDR3 is TGCGCCAGCAGCCTATCCCTAGCGGGAGGGCAGGAGACCCAGTACTTC.

This clone was detected only a few times. The CDR3 sequence is CAWSQSRGFREQYF. The CDR3 coding sequence is TGTGCCTGGAGTCAATCCAGGGGTTTTCGAGAGCAGTACTTC. The rearrangement links TRBV30 to TRBJ2-7, with a weak D call TRBD1 (6 bases). V was trimmed by 2 bases and J by 7 bases, leaving 18 bases between them. The germline V gene encodes CDR1 GTSNPN and CDR2 SVGIG (reference sequence). CDR3 length equals 14 residues.

The rearrangement uses TRBV6-5 and TRBJ2-5, with D perhaps matching TRBD1 (5 bases). The CDR3 contains 12 residues. V was shortened by 10 bases and J by 5 bases, with 14 bases between the two germline ends. Germline V gene sequence: CDR1 MNHEY, CDR2 SVGAGI. CDR3 coding DNA: TGTGCCACCCATCAGGGTGGCGAGACCCAGTACTTC. Translating it yields CATHQGGETQYF.

The J gene is TRBJ1-5, the V gene TRBV7-9; 7 bases are a match to TRBD1. Germline assignment: CDR1 SEHNR and CDR2 FQNEAQ (reference sequence). The length of the CDR3 is 14 residues. After removal of 4 bases from V and 1 base from J, the junction contained 1 base not matched to a gene. In nucleotides, the CDR3 is TGTGCCAGCAGCTCAGGGGGGAGCAATCAGCCCCAGCATTTT. It codes for CASSSGGSNQPQHF.

The V and J genes are TRBV25-1 and TRBJ2-1; 9 nucleotides align to TRBD1. This CDR3 has 15 amino acids. Per germline, CDR1 MGHDK and CDR2 SYGVNS. The V and J ends lost 5 bases and 2 bases, in that order; junction bases with no gene match: 4. Written as DNA, the CDR3 is TGTGCCAGCAGTTTGGGACAGGGTACCTACAATGAGCAGTTCTTC. Its translation is CASSLGQGTYNEQFF.

The chain combines TRBV7-2 with TRBJ2-5, with D perhaps matching TRBD2 (6 bases). The ends were cut back, 4 bases at V and 5 bases at J, with 17 bases in the middle. The CDR3 consists of 15 residues. Germline CDR1 reads SGHTA; CDR2 reads FQGNSA. CDR3 sequence reads: CASSSSPGDWETQYF. Here the CDR3 DNA reads TGTGCCAGCAGCTCCTCTCCCGGGGACTGGGAGACCCAGTACTTC.

The CDR3 here is CVCGRGLGNEQFF. The CDR3 nucleotides read TGTGTTTGCGGCAGGGGGTTAGGCAATGAGCAGTTCTTC. V gene TRBV6-1 combines with J gene TRBJ2-1; 7 bases are shared with TRBD1. Germline assignment: CDR1 MNHNS and CDR2 SASEGT. CDR3 length: 13 amino acids.

The J gene is TRBJ2-7, the V gene TRBV7-9; D may be TRBD2 (6 bases). Trimming shortened V by 3 bases and J by 2 bases, and 11 bases separated the two germline ends. Germline CDR1 SEHNR, CDR2 FQNEAQ (reference sequence). The CDR3 has 14 residues. CDR3 coding DNA: TGTGCCAGCAGCTTCAATGGAGGGGCCTACGAGCAGTACTTC. Protein product: CASSFNGGAYEQYF. Full variable domain (outside the CDR3, taken from reference TRBV7-9 and TRBJ2-7): DTGVSQNPRHKITKRGQNVTFRCDPISEHNRLYWYRQTLGQGPEFLTYFQNEAQLEKSRLLSDRFSAERPKGSFSTLEIQRTEQGDSAMYLCASSFNGGAYEQYFGPGTRLTVT.

This clone came up once. The genes are TRBV5-1 and TRBJ1-4; 10 bases align to TRBD1. CDR1 SGHRS and CDR2 YFSETQ come from the germline V gene. Trimming removed 5 bases from V and 7 bases from J; junction bases left unmatched: 11. There are 16 residues in the CDR3. CDR3: CASRPTGGSETEKLFF. The CDR3 coding sequence is TGCGCCAGCAGACCGACAGGGGGCTCGGAAACTGAAAAACTGTTTTTT.

This clone was recorded a few times. This rearrangement joins TRBV29-1 to TRBJ1-2; TRBD1 matches 12 bases. Losses at the gene ends were 7 bases for V and 8 bases for J; bases not matched to a gene: 8. Germline V gene data show CDR1 as SQVTM and CDR2 as ANQGSEA. The CDR3 length is 13 residues. CDR3 amino acids: CSAAGQGAGGYTF. The CDR3 DNA reads as TGCAGCGCTGCGGGACAGGGGGCTGGCGGCTACACCTTC. Full variable domain (rest looked up from reference TRBV29-1 and TRBJ1-2): SAVISQKPSRDICQRGTSLTIQCQVDSQVTMMFWYRQQPGQSLTLIATANQGSEATYESGFVIDKFPISRPNLTFSTLTVSNMSPEDSSIYLCSAAGQGAGGYTFGSGTRLTVV.

The J gene is TRBJ2-4, the V gene TRBV29-1; 8 nucleotides line up with TRBD1. The V gene end was trimmed by 7 bases and the J gene end by 6 bases; junction bases not matched to a gene: 5. This CDR3 has 12 amino acids. Germline V gene sequence: CDR1 SQVTM, CDR2 ANQGSEA. CDR3: CSAGTGGNIQYF. The DNA of the CDR3 is TGCAGCGCCGGGACAGGAGGAAACATTCAGTACTTC.

The chain carries TRBV28 and TRBJ1-5, with TRBD1 as a possible D gene (6 bases). With 3 bases removed from V and 11 bases from J, the gap between germline ends came to 11 bases. The CDR3 spans 12 residues. Germline V gene lookup returns CDR1 MDHEN and CDR2 SYDVKM. The CDR3 coding sequence is TGTGCCAGCAGTTTTAGGGGGTCTACCCAGCATTTT. Translation gives CASSFRGSTQHF.